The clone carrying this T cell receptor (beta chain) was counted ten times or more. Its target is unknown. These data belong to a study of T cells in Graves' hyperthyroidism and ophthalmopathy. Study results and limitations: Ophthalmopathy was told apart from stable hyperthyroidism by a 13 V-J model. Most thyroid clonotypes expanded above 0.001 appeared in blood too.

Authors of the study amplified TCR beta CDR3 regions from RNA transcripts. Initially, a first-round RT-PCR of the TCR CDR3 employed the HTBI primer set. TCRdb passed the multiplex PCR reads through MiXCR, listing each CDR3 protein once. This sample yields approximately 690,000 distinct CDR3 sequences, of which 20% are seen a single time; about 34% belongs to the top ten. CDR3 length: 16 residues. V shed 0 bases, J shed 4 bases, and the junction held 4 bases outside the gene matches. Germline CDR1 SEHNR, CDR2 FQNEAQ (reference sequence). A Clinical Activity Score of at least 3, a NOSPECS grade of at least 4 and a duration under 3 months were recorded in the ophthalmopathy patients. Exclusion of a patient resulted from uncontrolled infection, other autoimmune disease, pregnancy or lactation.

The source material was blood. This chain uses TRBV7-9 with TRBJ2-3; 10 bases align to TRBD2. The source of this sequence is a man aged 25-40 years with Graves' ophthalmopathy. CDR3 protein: CASSLAGLAGADTQYF. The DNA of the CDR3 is TGTGCCAGCAGCTTAGCGGGGCTAGCGGGAGCAGATACGCAGTATTTT.